This T cell receptor (beta chain) was sequenced for a study of T-cell memory formation after mild COVID-19. In the study overall: TCR clusters were mostly confined to one donor each.

Regarding the study as a whole: Cross-reactive memory appears to have joined, as suggested by some responding clones showing up in pre-infection memory. Those CD4+ clones that contracted were mainly in CM and EM (CD8+ ones in EMRA). Nothing confirmed that second-wave clones peaking on day 37 were specific for SARS-CoV-2.

Details on this clonotype: Its antigen is still unknown.

TCRdb fed the 5' RACE reads into MiXCR, producing one record per CDR3 protein. The data hold about half a million distinct CDR3 sequences, with about 20% observed a single time. This CDR3 has 14 residues. With V trimmed by 6 bases and J by 3 bases, 6 bases remained unmatched. Sequences were obtained from PBMCs or a T cell subset sorted from them (not recorded which). The sequence derives from an adult woman who had mild COVID-19 (a few samples of this study predate the infection). Cell type and time point are not known. The J gene is TRBJ1-2, the V gene TRBV12-3 or TRBV12-4, with 8 nucleotides matching TRBD1. Here the CDR3 reads CASSRGQGDYGYTF. Here the CDR3 DNA reads TGTGCCAGCAGCAGAGGACAGGGAGACTATGGCTACACCTTC.